These 27 T cell receptor beta chains came from one sample sequenced in a study of neoadjuvant nivolumab and ipilimumab in lung cancer. TCRdb's copy holds only in-frame clones and misses some; the assay was immunoSEQ multiplex PCR. The sample consists of under 15,000 clones, roughly 95% of them appearing once. Source: peripheral blood, taken after neoadjuvant nivolumab, alone or with ipilimumab, at or shortly before surgery. The receptors stem from an adult with non-small cell lung cancer.

The chain couples TRBV11-2 to TRBJ2-2; no clear D. V lost 4 bases, J lost 7 bases, and 10 bases lay in between. The CDR3 contains 13 residues. CDR1 and CDR2 from the germline V gene are SGHAT and FQNNGV. CDR3 coding DNA: TGTGCCAGCAGCTCGATTCTGCTCGGGGAGCTGTTTTTT. Translating gives CASSSILLGELFF.

The V and J genes are TRBV7-7 and TRBJ2-7, with D uncertain. V lost 1 base, J lost 2 bases, and 12 bases lay in between. Germline V gene sequence: CDR1 SSHAT, CDR2 FNYEAQ (reference sequence). This CDR3 has 15 amino acids. CDR3 residues: CASSLDSQHAYEQYF. The CDR3 DNA is TGTGCCAGCAGCTTAGACAGCCAGCACGCCTACGAGCAGTACTTC.

The J gene is TRBJ1-4, the V gene TRBV5-1; no reliable D call. CDR1 is SGHRS and CDR2 is YFSETQ in the germline V gene. Trimming left V 0 bases short and J 8 bases short, with 11 bases between. The CDR3 covers 14 residues. The CDR3 spells CASSLEGNREKLFF. The CDR3 DNA reads TGCGCCAGCAGCTTGGAGGGTAATAGGGAAAAACTGTTTTTT.

The chain has TRBV27 and TRBJ2-1, with 9 bases identical to TRBD2. V shed 9 bases, J shed 0 bases, and the junction held 6 bases outside the gene matches. Germline V gene lookup returns CDR1 MNHEY and CDR2 SMNVEV (reference sequence). This CDR3 region has 15 residues. This CDR3 reads CAREYSGSSYNEQFF. The CDR3 nucleotides read TGTGCCAGGGAGTATAGCGGGAGCTCCTACAATGAGCAGTTCTTC.

This chain links TRBV6-1 with TRBJ2-5, with D perhaps TRBD1 (6 bases). V lost 1 base, J lost 5 bases, and 14 bases lay in between. The CDR3 contains 15 residues. From germline, CDR1 is MNHNS and CDR2 SASEGT. The CDR3: CASSEERGTSETQYF. The CDR3 DNA sequence: TGTGCCAGCAGTGAAGAGAGGGGGACCTCGGAGACCCAGTACTTC.

This chain uses TRBV5-1 with TRBJ2-5, with D perhaps TRBD2 (6 bases). The CDR3 has 15 residues. The V end was cut by 0 bases, the J end by 2 bases, with 11 bases between. CDR1 is SGHRS, CDR2 YFSETQ, per germline. CDR3 protein: CASSLVGGTQETQYF. In DNA form, the CDR3 reads TGCGCCAGCAGCTTGGTTGGCGGGACTCAAGAGACCCAGTACTTC.

The CDR3 reads CASSSGGGNTEAFF. The CDR3 DNA follows: TGTGCCAGCAGTTCCGGGGGGGGGAACACTGAAGCTTTCTTT. V and J are TRBV28 and TRBJ1-1; D might be TRBD1 (5 bases). Between the trimmed V and J ends, which lost 4 bases and 1 base, there was a span of 10 bases. The germline V gene encodes CDR1 MDHEN and CDR2 SYDVKM. CDR3 length: 14 amino acids.

The chain employs TRBV19 and TRBJ2-5; tentatively, D is TRBD1 (6 bases). Germline loops: CDR1 LNHDA, CDR2 SQIVND (reference sequence). V gave up 3 bases and J gave up 4 bases, with 9 bases separating them. There are 13 residues in the CDR3. DNA of the CDR3: TGTGCCAGTAGTATCCAAGGGGGAGAGACCCAGTACTTC. It specifies CASSIQGGETQYF.

This chain uses TRBV11-3 with TRBJ2-2, with 11 bases identical to TRBD1. Germline trimming cut 5 bases from V and 3 bases from J; bases unmatched to any gene: 14. The CDR3 totals 19 residues. The V gene's germline CDR1 is SGHNT and CDR2 YENEEA. The CDR3 region has the DNA TGTGCCAGCAGCCCCACCCCCGGGACAGGGGGGTTCGACACCGGGGAGCTGTTTTTT. As protein: CASSPTPGTGGFDTGELFF.

This chain uses TRBV4-3 with TRBJ2-5; D tentatively reads TRBD1 or TRBD2 (5 bases each). This CDR3 has 17 amino acids. Germline V CDR1 and CDR2: LGHNA, YSLEER. V lost 0 bases and J lost 5, with 19 bases in between. CDR3 nucleotides: TGCGCCAGCAGCCAAGATTCGTTTACGGGGCTAGGGGAGACCCAGTACTTC. Its protein is CASSQDSFTGLGETQYF.

The chain is built from TRBV29-1 and TRBJ1-1; D unresolved. Trimming stripped 4 bases from V and 0 bases from J, with 9 bases between. Germline loops: CDR1 SQVTM, CDR2 ANQGSEA. The CDR3 sequence is 13 residues long. The CDR3 reads CSVARAMNTEAFF. In nucleotides, the CDR3 is TGCAGCGTTGCCCGGGCCATGAACACTGAAGCTTTCTTT.

V is TRBV4-3 and J is TRBJ1-5; D ambiguous. Germline assignment: CDR1 LGHNA and CDR2 YSLEER. This CDR3 has 14 amino acids. The V end lost 0 bases, the J end lost 3 bases, and 6 bases lay between the germline ends. The CDR3: CASSQDRFNQPQHF. The CDR3 DNA sequence: TGCGCCAGCAGCCAAGACAGATTCAATCAGCCCCAGCATTTT.

The chain carries TRBV5-1 and TRBJ2-7; D may be TRBD1 or TRBD2 (5 bases each). From germline, CDR1 is SGHRS and CDR2 YFSETQ. This CDR3 comprises 16 residues. The V end lost 0 bases, the J end lost 1 base, and 14 bases lay between the germline ends. The CDR3 here is CASSLAGDALSYEQYF. In DNA, the CDR3 is TGCGCCAGCAGCTTGGCTGGGGACGCCCTATCCTACGAGCAGTACTTC. The whole variable domain, filled in from reference TRBV5-1 and TRBJ2-7, reads KAGVTQTPRYLIKTRGQQVTLSCSPISGHRSVSWYQQTPGQGLQFLFEYFSETQRNKGNFPGRFSGRQFSNSRSEMNVSTLELGDSALYLCASSLAGDALSYEQYFGPGTRLTVT.

This clone was seen once. The V and J genes are TRBV5-1 and TRBJ2-5, with D unclear. This CDR3 is 16 amino acids long. V was clipped by 4 bases and J by 11 bases, with 27 bases between them. CDR1 is SGHRS, CDR2 YFSETQ, per germline. The DNA of the CDR3 is TGCGCCAGCAGCCCGACCGGTGAGTTGGGATCGGAAGAGCAGTACTTC. It translates to CASSPTGELGSEEQYF.

This sequence joins TRBV9 and TRBJ1-1; D is unclear. The CDR3 totals 14 residues. V lost 0 bases to trimming and J lost 1 base, with 7 bases between them. The germline CDR1 and CDR2 sequences are SGDLS and YYNGEE. The CDR3 bases are TGTGCCAGCAGCGTAGGTCTTTCGAACACTGAAGCTTTCTTT. This sequence encodes CASSVGLSNTEAFF.

The chain recombines TRBV7-3 with TRBJ2-5; TRBD2 matches at 10 bases. Germline CDR1 is SGHTA and CDR2 is FQGTGA. V was clipped by 5 bases and J by 5 bases; unmatched bases: 8. The CDR3 sequence is 15 residues long. The CDR3 nucleotides read TGTGCCAGCAGCCCCACCGGGACTAGCGCCGAGACCCAGTACTTC. It translates to CASSPTGTSAETQYF.

The V gene is TRBV11-3, the J gene TRBJ2-7, with D possibly TRBD1 on 6 matching bases. The V gene lost 8 bases and the J gene lost 0 bases, with 11 bases spanning the gap. The CDR3 is made up of 13 amino acids. The germline gives CDR1 SGHNT, CDR2 YENEEA. CDR3 residues: CASPGESSYEQYF. The DNA of the CDR3 is TGTGCCAGCCCAGGGGAAAGCTCCTACGAGCAGTACTTC.

The chain uses TRBV5-1 and TRBJ1-2, with 7 bases that match TRBD1. The CDR3 is 14 amino acids. V shed 4 bases and J 4 bases; nucleotides not matched to a gene: 7. Germline V CDR1 and CDR2: SGHRS, YFSETQ. CDR3: CASSLSGTAYGYTF. In DNA, the CDR3 is TGCGCCAGCAGCCTGTCCGGGACAGCCTATGGCTACACCTTC.

V usage is TRBV6-6 and J usage is TRBJ2-5, with a weak D call TRBD1 (6 bases). The V end was cut by 5 bases, the J end by 5 bases, with 12 bases between. The CDR3 covers 13 residues. Germline V lookup: CDR1 MNHNY, CDR2 SVGAGI (reference sequence). The CDR3 loop is CASSPPRGETQYF. DNA of the CDR3: TGTGCCAGCAGTCCACCTAGGGGGGAGACCCAGTACTTC.

The J gene is TRBJ2-2, the V gene TRBV6-4; TRBD1 matches 7 bases. The germline gives CDR1 MRHNA, CDR2 SNTAGT. Losses at the gene ends were 4 bases for V and 2 bases for J; bases not matched to a gene: 4. The CDR3 contains 15 residues. CDR3 DNA sequence: TGTGCCAGCAGTGTTGCAGGGGGAAACACCGGGGAGCTGTTTTTT. Residues: CASSVAGGNTGELFF.

CDR3 protein: CASSFAGGLNTEAFF. The CDR3 bases are TGTGCCAGCAGCTTCGCAGGGGGTCTGAACACTGAAGCTTTCTTT. The chain recombines TRBV5-5 with TRBJ1-1; 7 nucleotides align to TRBD1. Losses at the gene ends were 2 bases for V and 0 bases for J; bases not matched to a gene: 4. CDR1 is SGHKS, CDR2 YYEKEE, per germline (reference sequence). This CDR3 is built from 15 residues.

This chain uses TRBV18 with TRBJ2-6; D gene ambiguous. Trimming removed 4 bases at V and 0 bases at J, with 4 bases between. The length of the CDR3 is 14 residues. From germline, CDR1 is KGHSH and CDR2 LQKENI. Here the CDR3 reads CASSRDSGANVLTF. As DNA, the CDR3 is TGTGCCAGCTCACGGGACTCTGGGGCCAACGTCCTGACTTTC.

The CDR3 DNA sequence: TGTGCCATCAGTGAGTCTCCCGGACTAGCGGGAGAACGAGCCACCGGGGAGCTGTTTTTT. Translated: CAISESPGLAGERATGELFF. The chain couples TRBV10-3 to TRBJ2-2; TRBD2 matches 13 bases. Germline assignment: CDR1 ENHRY and CDR2 SYGVKD. The CDR3 loop spans 20 amino acids. V was pared by 0 bases and J by 4 bases, with 11 bases of the junction left unmatched.

The chain joins TRBV5-1 to TRBJ2-5, with a possible D match to TRBD1 (7 bases). CDR1 and CDR2 from the germline V gene are SGHRS and YFSETQ. The V gene lost 6 bases and the J gene lost 5 bases, with 14 bases spanning the gap. This CDR3 contains 13 residues. The CDR3 bases are TGCGCCAGCATGGCAGGGGGAGGCGAGACCCAGTACTTC. Its protein product is CASMAGGGETQYF.

V is TRBV27 and J is TRBJ2-1; a possible D gene is TRBD2 (6 bases). The CDR3 extends over 16 amino acids. Germline CDR1 reads MNHEY; CDR2 reads SMNVEV (reference sequence). V was shortened by 3 bases and J by 0 bases, with 12 bases between the two germline ends. CDR3 in amino acids: CASSFLVGSSYNEQFF. CDR3 coding DNA: TGTGCCAGCAGTTTCTTGGTCGGGAGCTCCTACAATGAGCAGTTCTTC.

The chain has TRBV10-1 and TRBJ2-3, with D tentatively TRBD1 (7 bases). The CDR3 is made up of 14 amino acids. Germline CDR1 and CDR2: WNHNN and SYGVQD (reference sequence). V shed 4 bases and J shed 4 bases, with 12 bases lying between them. CDR3 in DNA: TGCGCCAGCAGTGCCCAGGGGGAGGCAGATACGCAGTATTTT. This translates into CASSAQGEADTQYF.

V is TRBV7-3 and J is TRBJ2-2; 9 bases agree with TRBD2. The CDR3 loop spans 19 amino acids. Germline values: CDR1 SGHTA, CDR2 FQGTGA. V shed 0 bases, J shed 4 bases, and the junction held 12 bases outside the gene matches. The CDR3 DNA reads as TGTGCCAGCAGCTTAACTGGAGGAGCGGGAGGTTTGGGCACCGGGGAGCTGTTTTTT. As protein: CASSLTGGAGGLGTGELFF.